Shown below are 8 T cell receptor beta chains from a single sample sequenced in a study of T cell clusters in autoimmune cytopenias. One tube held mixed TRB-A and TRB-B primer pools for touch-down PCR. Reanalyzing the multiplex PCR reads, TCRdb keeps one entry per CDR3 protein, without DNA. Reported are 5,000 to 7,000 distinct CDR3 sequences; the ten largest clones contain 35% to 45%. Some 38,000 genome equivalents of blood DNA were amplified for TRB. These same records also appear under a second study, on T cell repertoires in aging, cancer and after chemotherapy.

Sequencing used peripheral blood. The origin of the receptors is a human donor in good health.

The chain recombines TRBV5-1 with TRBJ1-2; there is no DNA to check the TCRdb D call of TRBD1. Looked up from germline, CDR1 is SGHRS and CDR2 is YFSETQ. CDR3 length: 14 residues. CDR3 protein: CASRIGQGAVGYTF.

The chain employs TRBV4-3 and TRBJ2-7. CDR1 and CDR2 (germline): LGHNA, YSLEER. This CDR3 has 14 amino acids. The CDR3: CVSSQELAPSEQYF.

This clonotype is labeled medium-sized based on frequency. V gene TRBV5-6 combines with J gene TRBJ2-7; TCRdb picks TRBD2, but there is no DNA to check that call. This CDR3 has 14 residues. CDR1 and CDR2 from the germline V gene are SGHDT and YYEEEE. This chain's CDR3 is CASSNEGPSYEQYF.

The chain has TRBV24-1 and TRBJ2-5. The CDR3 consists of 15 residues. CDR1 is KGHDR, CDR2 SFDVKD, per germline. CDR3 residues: CATSDLEGDQETQYF.

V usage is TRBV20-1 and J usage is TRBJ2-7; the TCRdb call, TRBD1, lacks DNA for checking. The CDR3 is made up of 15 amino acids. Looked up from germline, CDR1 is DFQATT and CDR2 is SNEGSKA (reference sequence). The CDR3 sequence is CSARETGTENYEQYF.

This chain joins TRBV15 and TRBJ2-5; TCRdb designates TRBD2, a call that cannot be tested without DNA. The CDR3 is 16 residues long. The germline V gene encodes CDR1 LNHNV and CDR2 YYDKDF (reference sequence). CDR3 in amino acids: CATSRDRPAGYETQYF.

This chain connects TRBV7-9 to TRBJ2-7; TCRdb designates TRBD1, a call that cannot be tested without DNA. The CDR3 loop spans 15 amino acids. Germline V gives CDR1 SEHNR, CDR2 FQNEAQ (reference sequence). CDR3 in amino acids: CASSLSDRRVNEQYF. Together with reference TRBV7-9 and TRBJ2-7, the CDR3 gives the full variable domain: DTGVSQNPRHKITKRGQNVTFRCDPISEHNRLYWYRQTLGQGPEFLTYFQNEAQLEKSRLLSDRFSAERPKGSFSTLEIQRTEQGDSAMYLCASSLSDRRVNEQYFGPGTRLTVT.

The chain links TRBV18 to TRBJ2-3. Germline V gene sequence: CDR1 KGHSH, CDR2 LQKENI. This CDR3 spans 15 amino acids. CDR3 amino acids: CASSPRDTFTDTQYF.